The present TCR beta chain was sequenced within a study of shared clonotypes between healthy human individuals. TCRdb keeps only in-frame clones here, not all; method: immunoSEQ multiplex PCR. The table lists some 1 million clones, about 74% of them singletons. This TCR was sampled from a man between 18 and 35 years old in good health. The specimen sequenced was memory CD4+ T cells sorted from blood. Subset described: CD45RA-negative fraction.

The CDR3 loop reads CASSARTVSYEQYF. The CDR3 coding sequence is TGTGCCAGCAGTGCGAGGACAGTCTCCTACGAGCAGTACTTC. The chain employs TRBV6-1 and TRBJ2-7; weak D call: TRBD1 (6 bases). Per the germline V gene, CDR1 is MNHNS and CDR2 is SASEGT. V lost 4 bases, J lost 0 bases, and 10 bases lay in between. This CDR3 region has 14 residues.